This T cell receptor beta chain was captured in a study of blood T cell repertoires in COVID-19. Study in general: PBMCs, B-cell-depleted T cells, or T cells were the source of the cDNA or gDNA that made up the material.

Measured with immunoSEQ multiplex PCR; TCRdb has only the in-frame clones, and not every one. The table has tens of thousands of clones, about 90% seen once. Germline CDR1 reads MNHEY; CDR2 reads SMNVEV (reference sequence). Deletions cut 5 bases from V and 9 bases from J, with 19 bases between. This CDR3 contains 14 residues. The receptor was isolated from a man in his fifties or sixties with active COVID-19. The sample taken for sequencing was peripheral blood. The V and J genes are TRBV27 and TRBJ1-1; no definite D call. The CDR3 sequence: CASSPSGVAGKAFF. CDR3 sequence (DNA): TGTGCCAGCAGTCCCAGCGGGGTAGCGGGGAAAGCTTTCTTT.